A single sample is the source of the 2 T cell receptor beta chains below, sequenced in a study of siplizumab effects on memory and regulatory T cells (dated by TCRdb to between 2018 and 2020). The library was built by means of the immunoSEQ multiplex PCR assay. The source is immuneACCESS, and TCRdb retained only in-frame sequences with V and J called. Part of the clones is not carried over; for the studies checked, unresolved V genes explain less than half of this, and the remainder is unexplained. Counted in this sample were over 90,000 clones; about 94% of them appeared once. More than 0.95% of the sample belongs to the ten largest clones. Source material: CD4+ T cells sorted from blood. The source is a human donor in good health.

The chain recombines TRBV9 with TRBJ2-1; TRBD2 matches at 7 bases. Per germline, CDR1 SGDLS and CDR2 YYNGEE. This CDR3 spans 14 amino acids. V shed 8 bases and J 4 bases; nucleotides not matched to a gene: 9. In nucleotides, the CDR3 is TGTGCCAGTACCAGGGCTAGCGGTTACAATGAGCAGTTCTTC. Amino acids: CASTRASGYNEQFF.

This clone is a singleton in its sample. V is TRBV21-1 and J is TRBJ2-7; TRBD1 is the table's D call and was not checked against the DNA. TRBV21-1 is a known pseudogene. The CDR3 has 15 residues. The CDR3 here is CASSKAGQNSYEQYF. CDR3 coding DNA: TGTGCCAGCAGCAAAGCGGGACAGAACTCCTACGAGCAGTACTTC.